The TCR beta chain described here comes from a study of blood T cell repertoires in COVID-19. Study-level background: PBMCs, B-cell-depleted T cells, or T cells provided the cDNA or gDNA that made up the material.

V dropped 3 bases and J dropped 1; count of bases not matched to a gene: 5. The CDR3 contains 15 residues. CDR1 and CDR2 (germline): SGHVS, FQNEAQ. Source study methods: Estimated nucleated cell counts came from reference gene primer amplification. TCRdb's copy holds only in-frame clones and misses some; the assay was immunoSEQ multiplex PCR. Clonal size and the V and J genes are those of that table, whereas D and trimming came from the DNA. The profile covers around 40,000 clones, with 91% appearing a single time and 15% to 17% taken by the ten largest. This TCR was recovered from a woman in her thirties in a cohort sampled during active COVID-19. Sequencing was done on a sample of peripheral blood. V is TRBV7-8 and J is TRBJ1-1, with 7 bases aligning to TRBD1. The CDR3 DNA reads as TGTGCCAGCAGCTTCAGGGACAGCCCGAACACTGAAGCTTTCTTT. Amino acid sequence: CASSFRDSPNTEAFF.